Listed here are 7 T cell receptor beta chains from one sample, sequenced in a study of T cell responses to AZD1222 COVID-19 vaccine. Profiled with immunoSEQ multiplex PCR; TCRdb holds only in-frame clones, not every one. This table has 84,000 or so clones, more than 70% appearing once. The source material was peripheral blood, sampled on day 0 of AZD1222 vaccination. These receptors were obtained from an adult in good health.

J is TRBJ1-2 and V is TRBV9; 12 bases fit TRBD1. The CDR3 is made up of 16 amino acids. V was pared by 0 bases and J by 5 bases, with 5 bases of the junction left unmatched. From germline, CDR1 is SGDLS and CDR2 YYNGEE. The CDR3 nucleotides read TGTGCCAGCAGCGTAGGGGGACAGGGGGCCAGGTATGGCTACACCTTC. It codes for CASSVGGQGARYGYTF.

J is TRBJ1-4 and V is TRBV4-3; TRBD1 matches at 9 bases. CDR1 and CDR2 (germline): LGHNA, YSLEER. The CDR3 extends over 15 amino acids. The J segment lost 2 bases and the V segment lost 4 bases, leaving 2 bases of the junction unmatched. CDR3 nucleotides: TGCGCCAGCAGCCGAGACAGGGGGACTAATGAAAAACTGTTTTTT. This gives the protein CASSRDRGTNEKLFF.

In nucleotides, the CDR3 is TGTGCCAGTAGTTCAGACAGCTTTGGGCCCCAGCATTTT. It is translated as CASSSDSFGPQHF. This chain uses TRBV19 with TRBJ1-5, with TRBD1 as a possible D gene (5 bases). The length of the CDR3 is 13 residues. Trimming removed 5 bases at V and 9 bases at J, with 14 bases between. Germline V CDR1 and CDR2: LNHDA, SQIVND (reference sequence).

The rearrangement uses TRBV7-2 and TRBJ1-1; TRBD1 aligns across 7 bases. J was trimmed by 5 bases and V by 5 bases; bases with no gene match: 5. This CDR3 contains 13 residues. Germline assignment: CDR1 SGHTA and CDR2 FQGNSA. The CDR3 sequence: CASSLDRATEAFF. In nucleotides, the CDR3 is TGTGCCAGCAGCCTCGACAGGGCAACTGAAGCTTTCTTT.

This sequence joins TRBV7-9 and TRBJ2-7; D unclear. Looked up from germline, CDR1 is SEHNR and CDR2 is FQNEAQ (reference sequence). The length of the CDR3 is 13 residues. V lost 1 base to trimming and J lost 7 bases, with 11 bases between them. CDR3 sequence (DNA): TGTGCCAGCAGCTTAGAGGCATTCGGGGAGCAGTACTTC. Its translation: CASSLEAFGEQYF. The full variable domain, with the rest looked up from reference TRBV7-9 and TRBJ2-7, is DTGVSQNPRHKITKRGQNVTFRCDPISEHNRLYWYRQTLGQGPEFLTYFQNEAQLEKSRLLSDRFSAERPKGSFSTLEIQRTEQGDSAMYLCASSLEAFGEQYFGPGTRLTVT.

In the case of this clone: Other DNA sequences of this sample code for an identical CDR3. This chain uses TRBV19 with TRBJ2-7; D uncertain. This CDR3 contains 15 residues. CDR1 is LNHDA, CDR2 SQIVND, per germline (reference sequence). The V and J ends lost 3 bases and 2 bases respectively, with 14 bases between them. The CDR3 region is CASSIDTTGAYEQYF. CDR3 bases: TGTGCCAGTAGTATTGATACAACTGGAGCCTACGAGCAGTACTTC.

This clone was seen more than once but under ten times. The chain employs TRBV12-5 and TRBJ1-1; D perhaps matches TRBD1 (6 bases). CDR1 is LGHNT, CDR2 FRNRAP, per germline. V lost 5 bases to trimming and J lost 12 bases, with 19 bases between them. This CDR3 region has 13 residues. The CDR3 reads CASGRGQLSGPFF. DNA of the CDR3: TGTGCTAGTGGTCGAGGACAGCTGTCCGGCCCTTTCTTT.